Listed here is a single T cell receptor beta chain. This clonotype was counted ten times or more. This clone's antigen is unknown. One base away there is no much larger clone; base qualities are not given. The data derive from a study of T cell repertoires in cytomegalovirus infection (dated by TCRdb to between 2017 and 2020). About the full investigation: Alongside well-studied HLA-B-restricted epitopes, the peptide stimulations were aimed at recently identified HLA-C-restricted CMV epitopes, whose presentation resists viral immunomodulation. Donor HLA type was relevant to the analysis, as public TCR beta signatures indicated carriage of CMV infection together with the matching HLA type. Study-wide conclusions, independent of this receptor: The ex vivo response was dominated by HLA-C-restricted CMV-specific TCR beta clonotypes, which also provided the single most frequent clonotype in two of eight donors. In both this cohort and an independent cohort of more than 350 donors, the cumulative frequency of public TCR beta family members distinguished carriers of CMV infection plus the relevant HLA type.

The germline V gene sets CDR1 to SGHTA and CDR2 to FQGNSA. The CDR3 holds 14 amino acids from the cysteine to the phenylalanine. Only CDR3 DNA remains: 42 bases, in frame from the first base. V loses 7 bases of germline sequence and J loses 4 bases, and the interval between the two ends is 14 bases. Sequenced using an Illumina HiSeq 1500. TCRdb reprocessing: public reads trimmed at Q25 with fastp, clones called with MiXCR, in-frame beta chains kept. Merged by CDR3 protein, the rows form single entries marked with the most common genes and DNA. This sample has some 700,000 distinct CDR3 sequences in its table, and roughly 33% of those were observed once. Of the sample, about 20% is held by the ten largest clones. The intended sense of this specimen's treatment or condition label: in vitro stimulation with specific CMV peptide epitopes to enrich CMV-specific T cells.

The receptor was derived from a human donor in good health (CMV status not recorded). Some clones in this sample may be carry-over from other donors' samples. This sequence uses TRBV7-2 and TRBJ2-1; the D region possibly corresponds to TRBD1 (6 bases align). The material was cultured PBMCs, obtained from culture after CMV antigen stimulation. Read as DNA, the sequence is TGTGCCAGCACCTCCGGGACAACTTACAATGAGCAGTTCTTC. Translated, it gives CASTSGTTYNEQFF.